This entry concerns a single TCR beta chain. The data originate from a study of blood T cell repertoires in COVID-19. Study-level background: The United States, Italy and Spain supplied acute and convalescent COVID-19 samples. Sources were T cells, B-cell-depleted T cells, or PBMCs; the material itself was cDNA or gDNA.

How the authors handled the data: Amplification of reference gene primers provided the estimated nucleated cell counts. Sequencing used immunoSEQ multiplex PCR; TCRdb keeps in-frame clones, though not all of them. The V and J calls and clone size were taken over from that table, and D and trimming were inferred from the DNA. The sample shows roughly 100,000 clones, roughly 80% of them seen only once. Germline-derived CDR1 and CDR2 are LGHDT and YNNKEL (reference sequence). The CDR3 has 15 residues. Deletions cut 1 base from V and 6 bases from J, with 13 bases between. This chain links TRBV3-1 (or the pseudogene TRBV3-2) with TRBJ2-1; D call uncertain. The TCR was taken from a man aged 55 to 69 with active or convalescent COVID-19. Sequencing was performed on peripheral blood. The CDR3 is CASSQVGQLANEQFF. In DNA, the CDR3 is TGTGCCAGCAGCCAAGTGGGTCAGTTAGCCAATGAGCAGTTCTTC.